The 18 T cell receptor beta chains listed next were all sequenced from one sample in a study of cytomegalovirus exposure and HLA in healthy donors (TCRdb year 2017). Library generation was performed with the immunoSEQ multiplex PCR assay. For the multiplex PCR, a mixture combining 60 forward primers for TCR Vbeta segments and 13 reverse primers for TCR Jbeta segments was used. TCRdb re-hosts the immuneACCESS table, in-frame sequences only. Its copies lack some clones; in the studies checked, an unresolved V gene accounts for under half of them, and the cause for the rest is not known. The sample table lists 130,000 or so clones, around 77% of them with a count of one. Of the sample, roughly 0.9% is held by the ten largest clones. The material sequenced was PBMCs. The receptors originated from a woman aged 60-75 years in good health and CMV-seronegative.

This clone has just one count. This chain connects TRBV5-4 to TRBJ2-1; possibly TRBD1 for D (5 bases). The germline CDR1 and CDR2 sequences are SGHNT and YYREEE (reference sequence). Trimming took off 4 bases at V and 2 bases at J, with 16 bases between the two ends. The CDR3 extends over 16 amino acids. The CDR3 here is CASSAAGYEAYNEQFF. The CDR3 DNA is TGTGCCAGCAGCGCCGCAGGGTACGAGGCCTACAATGAGCAGTTCTTC.

The chain recombines TRBV27 with TRBJ1-2, with D perhaps matching TRBD1 (6 bases). The CDR3 extends over 15 amino acids. From germline, CDR1 is MNHEY and CDR2 SMNVEV (reference sequence). Trimming removed 2 bases from V and 4 bases from J, with 14 bases in between. CDR3 nucleotide sequence: TGTGCCAGCAGTTTAGGGGCCGGGACAATCTATGGCTACACCTTC. It translates to CASSLGAGTIYGYTF.

V is TRBV21-1 and J is TRBJ1-4; the table calls TRBD1, which could not be checked here. TRBV21-1 is assigned pseudogene status. There are 16 residues in the CDR3. The CDR3 DNA follows: TGTGCCAGCAGCAATGGGTTCAGGGCAGGGGGAGAAAAACTGTTTTTT. It specifies CASSNGFRAGGEKLFF.

This chain links TRBV7-8 with TRBJ2-7, with D tentatively TRBD1 (6 bases). The CDR3 is 14 residues long. In germline, CDR1 is SGHVS, CDR2 FQNEAQ. V lost 3 bases and J 2 bases, leaving 11 bases between the germline ends. The CDR3 sequence is CASSFNRDTYEQYF. CDR3 nucleotides: TGTGCCAGCAGCTTTAACCGGGACACCTACGAGCAGTACTTC.

The rearrangement uses TRBV5-1 and TRBJ2-2; TRBD2 aligns across 9 bases. Germline V gene lookup returns CDR1 SGHRS and CDR2 YFSETQ. Losses at the gene ends were 0 bases for V and 2 bases for J; bases not matched to a gene: 8. The length of the CDR3 is 18 residues. The CDR3 bases are TGCGCCAGCAGCTTGGTAGGGACTAGCCATTATAACACCGGGGAGCTGTTTTTT. Encoded protein: CASSLVGTSHYNTGELFF.

This rearrangement joins TRBV28 to TRBJ2-2; tentatively, D is TRBD1 (5 bases). In germline, CDR1 is MDHEN, CDR2 SYDVKM. This CDR3 contains 14 residues. V was cut by 11 bases and J by 0 bases, with 13 bases left in between. The CDR3 DNA sequence: TGTGCCGGCCAGGGAAGACCGAACACCGGGGAGCTGTTTTTT. It codes for CAGQGRPNTGELFF.

The J gene is TRBJ2-2, the V gene TRBV11-2, with D unresolved. V lost 2 bases, J lost 5 bases, and 6 bases lay in between. Germline loops: CDR1 SGHAT, CDR2 FQNNGV. The CDR3 loop spans 13 amino acids. CDR3 amino acids: CASSLSRTGELFF. In nucleotides, the CDR3 is TGTGCCAGCAGCTTATCTAGAACCGGGGAGCTGTTTTTT.

The chain recombines TRBV6-4 with TRBJ2-3, with 8 positions matching TRBD2. Germline V gives CDR1 MRHNA, CDR2 SNTAGT. J lost 2 bases, V lost 6 bases, and 7 bases had no gene match. The CDR3 loop spans 15 amino acids. CDR3 sequence: CASSSGTSHTDTQYF. CDR3 DNA sequence: TGTGCCAGCAGCTCCGGGACTAGTCACACAGATACGCAGTATTTT.

The J gene is TRBJ2-7, the V gene TRBV6-1; perhaps TRBD2 as D (7 bases). V was clipped by 7 bases and J by 4 bases, with 20 bases between them. The CDR3 length is 15 residues. CDR1 MNHNS and CDR2 SASEGT come from the germline V gene. The chain's CDR3 is CASTAAGAAQYEQYF. CDR3 nucleotide sequence: TGTGCCAGCACCGCGGCGGGGGCCGCGCAGTACGAGCAGTACTTC.

The rearrangement joins TRBV6-5 to TRBJ1-2; no definite D call. The CDR3 extends over 14 amino acids. The germline CDR1 and CDR2 sequences are MNHEY and SVGAGI. V lost 6 bases, J lost 3 bases, and 14 bases lay in between. The CDR3 nucleotides read TGTGCCAGCAGCCCCCACGGGAGGGACTATGGCTACACCTTC. Protein sequence: CASSPHGRDYGYTF.

The chain uses TRBV7-9 and TRBJ2-5; D is unclear. The J call may not be correct, given that the DNA end is closer to TRBJ2-7. Germline CDR1 and CDR2: SEHNR and FQNEAQ (reference sequence). This CDR3 has 12 amino acids. CDR3 in amino acids: CASMTSRYEQYF. The CDR3 DNA is TGTGCCAGCATGACAAGCCGCTACGAGCAGTACTTC.

This clone was observed a handful of times. This CDR3 is CSVIPPGTYYEQYF. Written as DNA, the CDR3 is TGCAGCGTTATCCCACCCGGGACATACTACGAGCAGTACTTC. The genes are TRBV29-1 and TRBJ2-5; a weak D match, TRBD1 (6 bases). The J call may be in error: the DNA end matches TRBJ2-7 better. The germline gives CDR1 SQVTM, CDR2 ANQGSEA. The CDR3 extends over 14 amino acids.

This clone was detected only a few times. The gene calls are TRBV5-6 and TRBJ2-5, with a tentative D call TRBD2 (6 bases). The V gene lost 0 bases and the J gene lost 6 bases, with 9 bases spanning the gap. CDR3 length: 13 residues. Germline V gene data show CDR1 as SGHDT and CDR2 as YYEEEE. The CDR3 here is CASSLVAGKTQYF. CDR3 nucleotide sequence: TGTGCCAGCAGCTTGGTTGCGGGGAAGACCCAGTACTTC.

This clone appeared a single time. V usage is TRBV4-1 and J usage is TRBJ1-3, with D perhaps TRBD1 (6 bases). The V end was cut by 1 base, the J end by 11 bases, with 18 bases between. The germline V gene has CDR1 MGHRA and CDR2 YSYEKL. This CDR3 has 15 amino acids. CDR3 in amino acids: CASSQVGDTKKAIYF. The CDR3 region has the DNA TGCGCCAGCAGCCAAGTCGGGGACACCAAGAAGGCCATATATTTT.

Here the CDR3 DNA reads TGTGCCAGCAGTCGCGGGTCCCCCAATCAGCCCCAGCATTTT. This codes for CASSRGSPNQPQHF. The rearrangement uses TRBV28 and TRBJ1-5; D is uncertain. This CDR3 is built from 14 residues. Trimming removed 5 bases from V and 3 bases from J, with 11 bases in between. CDR1 and CDR2 from the germline V gene are MDHEN and SYDVKM.

CDR3 nucleotides: TGTGCCAGCAGTCCCGGCTTTGACAGGGATCAGCCCCAGCATTTT. The encoded protein is CASSPGFDRDQPQHF. The J gene is TRBJ1-5, the V gene TRBV6-1, with TRBD1 identical over 7 bases. V lost 5 bases and J lost 5; bases outside the gene matches: 9. The CDR3 has 15 residues. Per germline, CDR1 MNHNS and CDR2 SASEGT.

The rearrangement uses TRBV30 and TRBJ2-4; TRBD2 matches 7 bases. V shed 5 bases, J shed 1 base, and the junction held 23 bases outside the gene matches. This CDR3 is 20 amino acids long. CDR1 and CDR2 (germline): GTSNPN, SVGIG (reference sequence). The CDR3 region has the DNA TGTGCCTGGCCCCCGTTTGGAGCGGGGCTGCATTTCTTGGCCAAAAACATTCAGTACTTC. Protein product: CAWPPFGAGLHFLAKNIQYF.

The gene calls are TRBV7-8 and TRBJ2-7; tentatively, D is TRBD2 (6 bases). Germline lookup yields CDR1 SGHVS and CDR2 FQNEAQ. The CDR3 covers 13 residues. Deletions cut 5 bases from V and 6 bases from J, with 14 bases between. For the CDR3, the DNA is TGTGCCAGCAGCCCGTCGGGGGTTGGCGAGCAGTACTTC. Encoded protein: CASSPSGVGEQYF.